The 2 T cell receptor beta chains listed next were all sequenced from one sample in a study of vaccination and CD4 T cells after COVID-19. Time point reported: late sampling 161 to 241 days after vaccination in three convalescent patients. Described treatment: roughly 10-day PBMC culture with coronavirus spike peptide pools or control peptides (ViraFEST assay). Cultured CD4+ T cell DNA underwent sequencing with the Oncomine TCR Beta short-read assay. TCRdb re-analysed the PCR reads in MiXCR, keeping a single row per CDR3 protein. The table includes 20,000 to 25,000 distinct CDR3 sequences, under 40% detected once. Their cognate antigens are unknown. The source was CD4+ T cells from blood, cultured in vitro, collected about 7 months after SARS-CoV-2 vaccination. These receptors were obtained from a human donor who had recovered from COVID-19.

The chain has TRBV20-1 and TRBJ2-1; 8 bases are shared with TRBD1. The CDR3 length is 14 residues. Germline V gene lookup returns CDR1 DFQATT and CDR2 SNEGSKA (reference sequence). Losses at the gene ends were 3 bases for V and 4 bases for J; bases not matched to a gene: 5. The CDR3 protein is CSARDRVGYNEQFF. The CDR3 coding sequence is TGCAGTGCTAGGGACAGGGTCGGGTACAATGAGCAGTTCTTC.

The V gene is TRBV28, the J gene TRBJ2-7; 7 bases agree with TRBD2. Germline V gives CDR1 MDHEN, CDR2 SYDVKM. CDR3 length equals 17 residues. V lost 1 base, J lost 3 bases, and 12 bases stayed unmatched. The CDR3 DNA follows: TGTGCCAGCAGTTTATTAACCGGGGGGACTATCTTCTACGAGCAGTACTTC. Translated, it gives CASSLLTGGTIFYEQYF.